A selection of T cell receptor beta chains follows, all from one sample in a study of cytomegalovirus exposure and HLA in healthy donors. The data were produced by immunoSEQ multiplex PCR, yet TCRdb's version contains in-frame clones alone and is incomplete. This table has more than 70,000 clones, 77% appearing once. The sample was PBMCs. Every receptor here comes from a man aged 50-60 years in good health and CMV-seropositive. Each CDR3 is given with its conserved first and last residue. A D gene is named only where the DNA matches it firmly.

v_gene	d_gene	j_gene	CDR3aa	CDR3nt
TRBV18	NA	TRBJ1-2	CASSPPRGEDGYTF	TGTGCCAGCTCACCACCCCGGGGGGAAGATGGCTACACCTTC
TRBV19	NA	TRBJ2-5	CASSIAPASVGTQYF	TGTGCCAGTAGTATAGCTCCGGCTAGCGTCGGGACCCAGTACTTC
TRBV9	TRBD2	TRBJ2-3	CASSGAGGLGDTQYF	TGTGCCAGCAGCGGAGCGGGAGGGTTAGGAGATACGCAGTATTTT
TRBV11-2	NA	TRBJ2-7	CASSLVRQYEQYF	TGTGCCAGCAGCTTGGTGAGACAGTACGAGCAGTACTTC
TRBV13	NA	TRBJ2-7	CASSLRGPPSYEQYF	TGTGCCAGCAGCTTAAGGGGTCCCCCCTCCTACGAGCAGTACTTC
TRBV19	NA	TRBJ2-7	CASSIKDKVYF	TGTGCCAGTAGTATAAAGGACAAGGTGTACTTC
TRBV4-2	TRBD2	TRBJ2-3	CASSQTAVLREFTDTQYF	TGTGCCAGCAGCCAAACCGCTGTTTTGCGGGAGTTTACAGATACGCAGTATTTT
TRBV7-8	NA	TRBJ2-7	CASSLTGSSYEQYF	TGTGCCAGCAGCTTAACGGGGAGCTCCTACGAGCAGTACTTC
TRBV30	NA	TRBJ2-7	CAWSTPRNRAGEQYF	TGTGCCTGGAGTACCCCTCGGAACAGGGCCGGGGAGCAGTACTTC
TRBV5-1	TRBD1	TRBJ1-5	CASSLEGGEYQPQHF	TGCGCCAGCAGCTTGGAAGGGGGCGAATATCAGCCCCAGCATTTT
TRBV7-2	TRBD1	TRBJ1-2	CASSLAAGTGAGYGYTF	TGTGCCAGCAGCTTAGCGGCCGGGACAGGGGCAGGGTATGGCTACACCTTC